The T cell receptor beta chain described here comes from a study of T cell responses to AZD1222 COVID-19 vaccine. The method was immunoSEQ multiplex PCR; TCRdb's version includes in-frame clones alone and lacks a portion of them. In the table there are under 200,000 clones, approximately 94% of which are singletons. Study-wide results and caveats: Donors skewed white British and female; clonal diversity was possibly underestimated.

The V gene's germline CDR1 is SGHRS and CDR2 YFSETQ. Between the trimmed V and J ends, which lost 0 bases and 2 bases, there was a span of 6 bases. CDR3 size: 14 residues. As to this clone: The antigen is unknown.

The clonotype was recovered from an adult in good health. This sequence joins TRBV5-1 and TRBJ1-5; the D is unclear. This sample comprised peripheral blood, obtained on day 0 of AZD1222 vaccination. The CDR3 sequence: CASSLGTGNQPQHF. CDR3 coding DNA: TGCGCCAGCAGCTTGGGTACGGGCAATCAGCCCCAGCATTTT.